Shown below are 16 T cell receptor beta chains from a single sample sequenced in a study of Graves' ophthalmopathy and Graves' hyperthyroidism. The study amplified TCR beta CDR3 regions using RNA transcripts. First-round RT-PCR employed HTBI primers, with a second-round multiplex PCR after it. One entry per CDR3 protein, called by TCRdb with MiXCR from the multiplex PCR reads. The sample yields 350,000 to 450,000 distinct CDR3 sequences, about 17% seen once. Sequencing was done on a sample of peripheral blood. Every receptor here comes from a woman younger than 35 with Graves' ophthalmopathy.

The chain combines TRBV12-3 or TRBV12-4 with TRBJ2-7; D possibly corresponds to TRBD1 (6 bases). V dropped 3 bases and J dropped 4 bases, with 10 bases sitting between them. This CDR3 is 13 amino acids long. The CDR3 region is CASSLRRGYEQYF. The CDR3 nucleotides read TGTGCCAGCAGTTTGCGCAGGGGATACGAGCAGTACTTC.

This clonotype was counted at least ten times. The chain couples TRBV19 to TRBJ2-7; maybe TRBD1 (6 bases). The CDR3 is 16 residues long. Germline V lookup: CDR1 LNHDA, CDR2 SQIVND (reference sequence). The V end was cut by 5 bases, the J end by 2 bases, with 19 bases between. Here the CDR3 reads CASSASGRGLTYEQYF. DNA for the CDR3: TGTGCCAGTAGTGCCTCCGGCAGGGGCCTGACCTACGAGCAGTACTTC.

This clonotype was seen repeatedly, ten times or more. V gene TRBV6-5 combines with J gene TRBJ2-2, with 8 nucleotides matching TRBD2. The CDR3 sequence is 18 residues long. V lost 8 bases, J lost 0 bases, and 14 bases stayed unmatched. Germline CDR1 and CDR2: MNHEY and SVGAGI. The CDR3 loop is CASLPWRGARANTGELFF. CDR3 DNA: TGTGCCAGCCTTCCCTGGCGGGGGGCCCGAGCGAACACCGGGGAGCTGTTTTTT.

This clonotype was counted ten times or more. The chain couples TRBV20-1 to TRBJ2-7, with 8 bases aligning to TRBD2. The CDR3 extends over 19 amino acids. CDR1 DFQATT and CDR2 SNEGSKA come from the germline V gene (reference sequence). After removal of 0 bases from V and 5 bases from J, the junction contained 21 bases not matched to a gene. This CDR3 is CSARDRGLRGTRKRNEQYF. For the CDR3, the DNA is TGCAGTGCTAGAGATAGGGGTCTAAGGGGGACTAGGAAAAGGAACGAGCAGTACTTC.

This clonotype showed up just once. This chain links TRBV20-1 with TRBJ1-6; D ambiguous. V was pared by 6 bases and J by 6 bases, with 15 bases between. The CDR3 consists of 14 residues. Germline CDR1 DFQATT, CDR2 SNEGSKA (reference sequence). In DNA, the CDR3 is TGCAGTGCAAGCGGAGACGGCCTTAATTCACCCCTCCACTTT. It specifies CSASGDGLNSPLHF.

V and J are TRBV28 and TRBJ1-1; D remains unclear. This CDR3 is built from 14 residues. Germline V gene data show CDR1 as MDHEN and CDR2 as SYDVKM. Trimming removed 5 bases at V and 0 bases at J, with 10 bases between. CDR3 in amino acids: CASSLFPLNTEAFF. CDR3 nucleotides: TGTGCCAGCAGTCTCTTTCCGTTGAACACTGAAGCTTTCTTT.

This clonotype occurred many times. The CDR3 loop is CASSFSSGRSYEQYF. CDR3 sequence (DNA): TGTGCCAGCAGCTTCTCTAGCGGGAGATCCTACGAGCAGTACTTC. The chain joins TRBV11-2 to TRBJ2-7; 10 positions agree with TRBD2. The V gene's germline CDR1 is SGHAT and CDR2 FQNNGV. The CDR3 loop spans 15 amino acids. J was trimmed by 1 base and V by 3 bases; bases with no gene match: 3.

This clonotype was observed at least ten times. The chain combines TRBV6-1 with TRBJ2-7; D possibly corresponds to TRBD1 (6 bases). Germline V gene data show CDR1 as MNHNS and CDR2 as SASEGT. The CDR3 consists of 13 residues. Trimming took 6 bases from V and 0 from J, leaving 9 bases between them. The CDR3 DNA is TGTGCCAGCAGCGTCAGGGGCTCCTACGAGCAGTACTTC. This gives the protein CASSVRGSYEQYF.

A note on this clonotype: One end of the junction fails to match germline, which may point to a read error. The chain combines TRBV6-2 or TRBV6-3 with TRBJ2-5; 8 positions match TRBD1. This CDR3 has 16 amino acids. CDR1 and CDR2 from the germline V gene are MNHEY and SVGEGT. CDR3 coding DNA: TGTGCCAGCAGTACCCTTCTGGACAGGGCGGAAGAGACCCAGTACTTT. Its translation: CASSTLLDRAEETQYF.

This clonotype has ten or more counts. The V call is TRBV24-1, the J call TRBJ1-1; D is ambiguous. With 3 bases removed from V and 2 bases from J, the gap between germline ends came to 6 bases. Germline V gives CDR1 KGHDR, CDR2 SFDVKD. This CDR3 comprises 13 residues. The CDR3 spells CATSDPPNTEAFF. CDR3 coding DNA: TGTGCCACCAGTGATCCCCCCAACACTGAAGCTTTCTTT.

Comments on this clonotype: Relative to the germline gene, one junction end is altered; a read error may explain this. The J gene is TRBJ2-7, the V gene TRBV20-1; 8 nucleotides match TRBD2. CDR1 and CDR2 (germline): DFQATT, SNEGSKA (reference sequence). The CDR3 runs to 17 residues. This CDR3 reads CSTRVPGGGDRGYEQYF. Here the CDR3 DNA reads TGCAGTACTAGAGTCCCGGGAGGGGGGGACCGAGGCTACGAGCAGTACTTC.

Ten or more counts support this clonotype. The rearrangement links TRBV12-3 or TRBV12-4 to TRBJ1-2; the D gene is possibly TRBD1 (6 bases). V was pared by 5 bases and J by 8 bases, with 15 bases between. CDR3 length: 13 residues. The CDR3 nucleotides read TGTGCCAGCAGTCGTACCCAGGGGTACGGCTACACCTTC. This gives the protein CASSRTQGYGYTF.

In this sample, this clonotype turned up many times. The chain is built from TRBV11-3 and TRBJ2-5; D possibly corresponds to TRBD1 (6 bases). The V end was cut by 3 bases, the J end by 5 bases, with 16 bases between. The CDR3 consists of 15 residues. Germline assignment: CDR1 SGHNT and CDR2 YENEEA. CDR3 sequence reads: CASSLSSTGIETQYF. The CDR3 DNA follows: TGTGCCAGCAGCTTGAGTTCCACAGGGATCGAGACCCAGTACTTC.

This clonotype was counted many times. The chain employs TRBV7-9 and TRBJ2-7; D ambiguous. V lost 0 bases and J 4 bases, leaving 16 bases between the germline ends. The CDR3 totals 16 residues. CDR1 SEHNR and CDR2 FQNEAQ come from the germline V gene (reference sequence). CDR3 amino acids: CASSLAPGSEKYEQYF. The CDR3 DNA follows: TGTGCCAGCAGCTTAGCGCCGGGTTCGGAGAAATACGAGCAGTACTTC.

The chain combines TRBV19 with TRBJ1-1, with no clear D. CDR3 length: 18 residues. V lost 5 bases and J lost 0, with 22 bases in between. Germline values: CDR1 LNHDA, CDR2 SQIVND (reference sequence). CDR3 nucleotide sequence: TGTGCCAGTAGTCGGCCGAGGAGAGTAGGCGTGATGAACACTGAAGCTTTCTTT. Residues: CASSRPRRVGVMNTEAFF.

The sample holds many counts of this clonotype. V usage is TRBV11-1 and J usage is TRBJ2-2; TRBD1 is a possible D gene (5 bases). Trimming took 4 bases from V and 4 from J, leaving 16 bases between them. The CDR3 has 16 residues. Germline V lookup: CDR1 SGHAT, CDR2 FQDESV (reference sequence). The CDR3 reads CASSSDTKGATGELFF. In DNA, the CDR3 is TGTGCCAGCAGCTCGGACACGAAAGGGGCCACCGGGGAGCTGTTTTTT. Full variable domain (missing parts from reference TRBV11-1 and TRBJ2-2): EAEVAQSPRYKITEKSQAVAFWCDPISGHATLYWYRQILGQGPELLVQFQDESVVDDSQLPKDRFSAERLKGVDSTLKIQPAELGDSAMYLCASSSDTKGATGELFFGEGSRLTVL.